The clone carrying this TCR beta chain was counted between two and nine times. As yet, its antigen is unknown. This sample was included in a study of T cells in Graves' hyperthyroidism and ophthalmopathy. Findings and caveats of the study: For ophthalmopathy, model prediction preceded onset by a median 6.5 months.

Amplification of TCR beta CDR3 regions was performed using RNA transcripts as template. With the HTBI primer set, the TCR CDR3 went through a first round of RT-PCR. TCRdb used MiXCR to reprocess the multiplex PCR reads, holding one entry per CDR3 protein. Of nearly 750,000 distinct CDR3 sequences detected, about a third appear once; the ten largest clones hold 31%. The CDR3 runs 16 residues. With 6 bases clipped from V and 2 bases from J, the junction kept 8 bases outside the gene matches. Germline CDR1 reads LNHDA; CDR2 reads SQIVND (reference sequence). Material for sequencing was blood. The chain links TRBV19 to TRBJ1-2, with 11 bases matching TRBD1. The sequence was obtained from a woman aged 40 to 50 with Graves' hyperthyroidism. The CDR3 DNA sequence: TGTGCCAGTAGCTCCGGACAGGGGGCGTCGAACTATGGCTACACCTTC. Translating it yields CASSSGQGASNYGYTF.